The rows below give T cell receptor beta chains drawn from one sample of a study of control samples from healthy donors and cancer patients. Data came from immunoSEQ multiplex PCR; TCRdb stores just in-frame clones and leaves some out. This sample has 150,000 to 200,000 clones, with approximately 90% found just once. Sequencing was performed on blood. These receptors came from a man under 40 in good health. CDR3s include the opening cysteine and the closing phenylalanine or tryptophan. Each record gives: CDR3 DNA, CDR3 protein, D gene, clone size, J gene, V gene. D genes are given only for firm matches. Some rows mark clone size as missing; the rest say once, few, many or name a class of expanded clone.

cdr3_nt: TGTGCCAGCAGCCCGAAAGGACAGGGTACTTCCAATGAGCAGTTCTTC
cdr3_aa: CASSPKGQGTSNEQFF
d_call: TRBD1
clone_size: NA
j_call: TRBJ2-1
v_call: TRBV13

cdr3_nt: TGTGCCAGCAGTTACCTCGGGGTTCGAGGTACTGAAGCTTTCTTT
cdr3_aa: CASSYLGVRGTEAFF
d_call: NA
clone_size: NA
j_call: TRBJ1-1
v_call: TRBV6-5

cdr3_nt: TGTGCCAGCAGGCCCTCTGGGGCCAACGTCCTGACTTTC
cdr3_aa: CASRPSGANVLTF
d_call: NA
clone_size: NA
j_call: TRBJ2-6
v_call: TRBV27

cdr3_nt: TGTGCCAGCTCCCACCTAGGACCTCAAGAGACCCAGTACTTC
cdr3_aa: CASSHLGPQETQYF
d_call: NA
clone_size: NA
j_call: TRBJ2-5
v_call: TRBV11-2

cdr3_nt: TGTGCCAGCAAAGGGGGGAGGTACGAGCAGTACTTC
cdr3_aa: CASKGGRYEQYF
d_call: NA
clone_size: once
j_call: TRBJ2-7
v_call: TRBV12-3/TRBV12-4

cdr3_nt: TGTGCCAGCAGCTTAGAAGGAAACACCATATATTTT
cdr3_aa: CASSLEGNTIYF
d_call: NA
clone_size: NA
j_call: TRBJ1-3
v_call: TRBV11-2

cdr3_nt: TGTGCCAGCAGCCCCGGGTGGGGGGGGCCTCCTACGCAGTATTTT
cdr3_aa: CASSPGWGGPPTQYF
d_call: NA
clone_size: NA
j_call: TRBJ2-3
v_call: TRBV7-3

cdr3_nt: TGTGCCAGCAGGCCGGGACAGAGTTATGGCTACACCTTC
cdr3_aa: CASRPGQSYGYTF
d_call: TRBD1
clone_size: NA
j_call: TRBJ1-2
v_call: TRBV6-4

cdr3_nt: TGTGCCAGCAGGTTCAGGGCGGGGCAAATGAACACTGAAGCTTTCTTT
cdr3_aa: CASRFRAGQMNTEAFF
d_call: NA
clone_size: NA
j_call: TRBJ1-1
v_call: TRBV11-2

cdr3_nt: TGCGCCAACCGGCGCGGGTCTAACTATGGCTACACCTTC
cdr3_aa: CANRRGSNYGYTF
d_call: NA
clone_size: NA
j_call: TRBJ1-2
v_call: TRBV10-1

cdr3_nt: TGTGCCAGCAGCTTATCCGGGGGAGGTGATCAGCCCCAGCATTTT
cdr3_aa: CASSLSGGGDQPQHF
d_call: NA
clone_size: NA
j_call: TRBJ1-5
v_call: TRBV7-9

cdr3_nt: TGTGCCACCAGCAGAGATCCCCGGGACGGAAACATTCAGTACTTC
cdr3_aa: CATSRDPRDGNIQYF
d_call: NA
clone_size: few
j_call: TRBJ2-4
v_call: TRBV15

cdr3_nt: TGCGCCAGCAGCCAAGAGATTAGCGGGAGTGTCTCCTACGAGCAGTACTTC
cdr3_aa: CASSQEISGSVSYEQYF
d_call: TRBD2
clone_size: NA
j_call: TRBJ2-7
v_call: TRBV4-3

cdr3_nt: TGTGCCAGCAGTCTCGACTTCACCGGGGAGCTGTTTTTT
cdr3_aa: CASSLDFTGELFF
d_call: NA
clone_size: NA
j_call: TRBJ2-2
v_call: TRBV6-4

cdr3_nt: TGTGCCAGCAGCACGACGGATCTCGTGAACGAGCAGTACTTC
cdr3_aa: CASSTTDLVNEQYF
d_call: NA
clone_size: NA
j_call: TRBJ2-7
v_call: TRBV7-2

cdr3_nt: TGTGCCATACAGTCGGGGGGATCCTATGGCTACACCTTC
cdr3_aa: CAIQSGGSYGYTF
d_call: NA
clone_size: NA
j_call: TRBJ1-2
v_call: TRBV10-3

cdr3_nt: TGTGCCAGCAGCGCGATTCTGACAGGGAACACTGAAGCTTTCTTT
cdr3_aa: CASSAILTGNTEAFF
d_call: NA
clone_size: NA
j_call: TRBJ1-1
v_call: TRBV9

cdr3_nt: TGTGCCAGCAGCCACAAAACAGGGATCGGGGAGCTGTTTTTT
cdr3_aa: CASSHKTGIGELFF
d_call: NA
clone_size: NA
j_call: TRBJ2-2
v_call: TRBV14

cdr3_nt: TGTGCCAGCAGTTTATGGGGTAGCACTGAAGCTTTCTTT
cdr3_aa: CASSLWGSTEAFF
d_call: NA
clone_size: NA
j_call: TRBJ1-1
v_call: TRBV27

cdr3_nt: TGTGCCAGCTCACGGACTAGCGGGAACGGTCCGAACACCGGGGAGCTGTTTTTT
cdr3_aa: CASSRTSGNGPNTGELFF
d_call: TRBD2
clone_size: NA
j_call: TRBJ2-2
v_call: TRBV18

cdr3_nt: TGTGCCAGCAGTGACGCAACGGGGGTGGGTATACAGTACTTC
cdr3_aa: CASSDATGVGIQYF
d_call: NA
clone_size: NA
j_call: TRBJ2-7
v_call: TRBV2

cdr3_nt: TGTGCCAGCTCACCAGGGCTACAGGAAAACATTCAGTACTTC
cdr3_aa: CASSPGLQENIQYF
d_call: NA
clone_size: few
j_call: TRBJ2-4
v_call: TRBV18

cdr3_nt: TGTGCCACCGCAACAGGCTCTGGAAACACCATATATTTT
cdr3_aa: CATATGSGNTIYF
d_call: NA
clone_size: NA
j_call: TRBJ1-3
v_call: TRBV24-1

cdr3_nt: TGTGCCAGCAGTTACGGGGGTGGTGAGACCCAGTACTTC
cdr3_aa: CASSYGGGETQYF
d_call: NA
clone_size: NA
j_call: TRBJ2-5
v_call: TRBV12-3/TRBV12-4

cdr3_nt: TGTGCCACCCGTTCGGGACAGGGCACAGATACGCAGTATTTT
cdr3_aa: CATRSGQGTDTQYF
d_call: TRBD1
clone_size: NA
j_call: TRBJ2-3
v_call: TRBV24-1

cdr3_nt: TGTGCCAGCAGCTTGAGGGCAGGGGGATCTAGCACAGATACGCAGTATTTT
cdr3_aa: CASSLRAGGSSTDTQYF
d_call: TRBD1
clone_size: NA
j_call: TRBJ2-3
v_call: TRBV11-3

cdr3_nt: TGTGCCATCAGTGAGCCGTTCGGGAGGGAGCTGTTTTTT
cdr3_aa: CAISEPFGRELFF
d_call: NA
clone_size: NA
j_call: TRBJ2-2
v_call: TRBV10-3

cdr3_nt: TGCAGTGCTTACAGGGTGGAGACCCAGTACTTC
cdr3_aa: CSAYRVETQYF
d_call: NA
clone_size: once
j_call: TRBJ2-5
v_call: TRBV20-1

cdr3_nt: TGTGCCAGCAGCGGGACAGATAGCTCCTACGAGCAGTACTTC
cdr3_aa: CASSGTDSSYEQYF
d_call: TRBD1
clone_size: NA
j_call: TRBJ2-7
v_call: TRBV7-9

cdr3_nt: TGTGCCTGGACCCTGAGAGGGGCCGGCTATGGCTACACCTTC
cdr3_aa: CAWTLRGAGYGYTF
d_call: NA
clone_size: NA
j_call: TRBJ1-2
v_call: TRBV30

cdr3_nt: TGCGCCAGCCGTCCGTGGGGGGGAGCCTACGAGCAGTACTTC
cdr3_aa: CASRPWGGAYEQYF
d_call: TRBD2
clone_size: NA
j_call: TRBJ2-7
v_call: TRBV4-1